What follows are 19 T cell receptor beta chains derived from one specimen sequenced in a study of cytomegalovirus exposure and HLA in healthy donors. Measured with immunoSEQ multiplex PCR; TCRdb has only the in-frame clones, and not every one. The repertoire holds 250,000 to 300,000 clones, approximately 86% seen once, with 1% in the top ten. The sequenced sample was PBMCs. The receptors come from a woman under 30 in good health and CMV-seronegative.

The chain carries TRBV4-3 and TRBJ2-5; TRBD1 might be the D (5 bases). Trimming took off 0 bases at V and 5 bases at J, with 10 bases between the two ends. This CDR3 comprises 14 residues. Germline CDR1 LGHNA, CDR2 YSLEER. CDR3 nucleotides: TGCGCCAGCAGCCAAGACAGGGTAGGGGAGACCCAGTACTTC. Translation: CASSQDRVGETQYF.

The V and J genes are TRBV5-1 and TRBJ1-1, with D uncertain. The germline V and J ends were trimmed by 0 bases and 10 bases, with 16 bases remaining between them. Germline lookup yields CDR1 SGHRS and CDR2 YFSETQ. This CDR3 contains 14 residues. The DNA of the CDR3 is TGCGCCAGCAGCTTGGTCGAACACAGTTCTGGAGCTTTCTTT. Protein: CASSLVEHSSGAFF.

J is TRBJ1-2 and V is TRBV29-1; perhaps TRBD1 as D (5 bases). The germline CDR1 and CDR2 sequences are SQVTM and ANQGSEA. Between the trimmed V and J ends, which lost 4 bases and 7 bases, there was a span of 19 bases. The CDR3 runs 14 residues. CDR3 sequence (DNA): TGCAGCGTTGCCGGGAGCAGGGCAAAGGTTGGCTACACCTTC. Protein product: CSVAGSRAKVGYTF.

The rearrangement links TRBV13 to TRBJ2-5, with D unresolved. CDR3 length: 15 amino acids. Trimming shortened V by 2 bases and J by 0 bases, and 10 bases separated the two germline ends. Germline assignment: CDR1 PRHDT and CDR2 FYEKMQ (reference sequence). Written as DNA, the CDR3 is TGTGCCAGCAGCTTAAGGAGAACGTACCAAGAGACCCAGTACTTC. It translates to CASSLRRTYQETQYF.

The V and J genes are TRBV30 and TRBJ2-1, with TRBD2 matching over 7 bases. The CDR3 has 14 amino acids. Per the germline V gene, CDR1 is GTSNPN and CDR2 is SVGIG (reference sequence). Trimming removed 2 bases from V and 4 bases from J; junction bases left unmatched: 5. CDR3 protein: CAWSFASGYNEQFF. The CDR3, as DNA: TGTGCCTGGAGTTTCGCTAGCGGATACAATGAGCAGTTCTTC.

This clone was seen a single time. This chain links TRBV7-2 with TRBJ2-7; TRBD2 matches at 9 bases. The V gene's germline CDR1 is SGHTA and CDR2 FQGNSA. The CDR3 has 15 residues. V shed 5 bases and J 6 bases; nucleotides not matched to a gene: 11. The CDR3 is CASSLRLPAGGEQYF. CDR3 nucleotides: TGTGCCAGCAGCCTAAGACTACCAGCGGGGGGCGAGCAGTACTTC.

The chain joins TRBV6-4 to TRBJ1-2, with TRBD1 matching 7 bases. V was pared by 6 bases and J by 5 bases, with 12 bases of the junction left unmatched. This CDR3 has 15 amino acids. Germline V gives CDR1 MRHNA, CDR2 SNTAGT. The CDR3 DNA reads TGTGCCAGCAGCGCCCAAGGACAGGTTCAATATGGCTACACCTTC. Translation gives CASSAQGQVQYGYTF.

This clone showed up just a few times. V is TRBV10-3 and J is TRBJ1-1; TRBD1 agrees at 7 bases. The CDR3 extends over 13 amino acids. V trimming: 6 bases; J trimming: 1 base; junction bases outside the gene matches: 2. Germline V CDR1 and CDR2: ENHRY, SYGVKD. The CDR3 region is CAISRDRNTEAFF. DNA for the CDR3: TGTGCCATCAGCCGGGACAGGAACACTGAAGCTTTCTTT.

The table lists this clone with a few counts. The chain couples TRBV5-1 to TRBJ2-7; possibly TRBD2 for D (6 bases). CDR1 and CDR2 (germline): SGHRS, YFSETQ. The CDR3 covers 16 residues. Trimming stripped 5 bases from V and 3 bases from J, with 21 bases between. The CDR3 region has the DNA TGCGCCAGCAGGGATGGCCCGACCGGGGGTTTCTACGAGCAGTACTTC. Encoded protein: CASRDGPTGGFYEQYF.

This chain joins TRBV30 and TRBJ2-7, with 11 bases fitting TRBD1. Germline V gene sequence: CDR1 GTSNPN, CDR2 SVGIG (reference sequence). The CDR3 is 13 amino acids. The trim removed 0 bases at V and 6 bases at J, leaving 1 base unmatched. This CDR3 reads CAWSVGTGGEQYF. The CDR3 DNA follows: TGTGCCTGGAGTGTTGGGACAGGGGGCGAGCAGTACTTC.

This clone has a handful of counts. The chain carries TRBV27 and TRBJ1-2; the match to TRBD1 covers 7 bases. CDR1 and CDR2 from the germline V gene are MNHEY and SMNVEV (reference sequence). CDR3 length: 12 residues. V gave up 3 bases and J gave up 13 bases; unmatched junction bases: 8. As DNA, the CDR3 is TGTGCCAGCAGTTTGACCAGGACAGGCCTCACCTTC. As protein: CASSLTRTGLTF.

This clone has only one observation. The chain carries TRBV6-5 and TRBJ1-4; unclear D gene. Germline loops: CDR1 MNHEY, CDR2 SVGAGI. The CDR3 has 12 amino acids. Trimming shortened V by 5 bases and J by 3 bases, and 4 bases separated the two germline ends. The CDR3 nucleotides are TGTGCCAGCAGTCCTTCTAATGAAAAACTGTTTTTT. The encoded protein is CASSPSNEKLFF.

The sample holds one count of this clone. This CDR3 reads CASSSVRQGWANVLTF. CDR3 nucleotides: TGTGCCAGCAGTTCTGTGAGACAGGGCTGGGCCAACGTCCTGACTTTC. This chain uses TRBV28 with TRBJ2-6; 7 bases align to TRBD1. The junction had 8 bases not matched to a gene; V was cut back by 4 bases and J by 5 bases. Germline V gene data show CDR1 as MDHEN and CDR2 as SYDVKM. The CDR3 covers 16 residues.

The chain employs TRBV11-3 and TRBJ1-1, with D perhaps TRBD1 (5 bases). Germline V CDR1 and CDR2: SGHNT, YENEEA. Trimming took off 5 bases at V and 8 bases at J, with 15 bases between the two ends. This CDR3 has 13 amino acids. The CDR3 sequence: CASSPSTGGEAFF. As DNA, the CDR3 is TGTGCCAGCAGCCCCAGCACCGGGGGGGAAGCTTTCTTT.

The chain carries TRBV27 and TRBJ2-7, with 9 bases identical to TRBD2. Germline assignment: CDR1 MNHEY and CDR2 SMNVEV (reference sequence). V gave up 8 bases and J gave up 6 bases; unmatched junction bases: 11. The CDR3 is 14 amino acids. In DNA, the CDR3 is TGTGCCAGCTCCTTGGGCCTAGCGGGAACCGAGCAGTACTTC. Its translation: CASSLGLAGTEQYF.

J is TRBJ1-2 and V is TRBV6-5, with TRBD1 identical over 9 bases. Germline V lookup: CDR1 MNHEY, CDR2 SVGAGI. With V trimmed by 6 bases and J by 4 bases, 9 bases remained unmatched. The CDR3 consists of 15 residues. CDR3 sequence: CASRPPGQGLYGYTF. DNA of the CDR3: TGTGCCAGCAGGCCTCCGGGACAGGGCCTCTATGGCTACACCTTC.

V gene TRBV18 combines with J gene TRBJ1-2; possible D gene TRBD1, 6 bases. The CDR3 has 14 amino acids. Germline V gene lookup returns CDR1 KGHSH and CDR2 LQKENI. V lost 4 bases and J 3 bases, leaving 12 bases between the germline ends. CDR3 sequence reads: CASSHRDIDYGYTF. The CDR3 DNA reads TGTGCCAGCTCACATCGGGACATCGACTATGGCTACACCTTC.

CDR3 protein: CASSYSVNSYNEQFF. CDR3 bases: TGTGCCAGCTCCTATAGCGTCAACTCCTACAATGAGCAGTTCTTC. V usage is TRBV6-1 and J usage is TRBJ2-1; D is possibly TRBD2 (5 bases). This CDR3 comprises 15 residues. Per germline, CDR1 MNHNS and CDR2 SASEGT. The ends were cut back, 8 bases at V and 0 bases at J, with 14 bases in the middle.

This chain links TRBV30 with TRBJ2-1, with D possibly TRBD2 on 6 matching bases. CDR3 length equals 15 residues. Germline V CDR1 and CDR2: GTSNPN, SVGIG (reference sequence). Deletions cut 4 bases from V and 0 bases from J, with 13 bases between. The CDR3 DNA sequence: TGTGCCTGGATTCCCGCGGGGTACTCCTACAATGAGCAGTTCTTC. Its protein is CAWIPAGYSYNEQFF. Full variable domain (missing parts from reference TRBV30 and TRBJ2-1): SQTIHQWPATLVQPVGSPLSLECTVEGTSNPNLYWYRQAAGRGLQLLFYSVGIGQISSEVPQNLSASRPQDRQFILSSKKLLLSDSGFYLCAWIPAGYSYNEQFFGPGTRLTVL.